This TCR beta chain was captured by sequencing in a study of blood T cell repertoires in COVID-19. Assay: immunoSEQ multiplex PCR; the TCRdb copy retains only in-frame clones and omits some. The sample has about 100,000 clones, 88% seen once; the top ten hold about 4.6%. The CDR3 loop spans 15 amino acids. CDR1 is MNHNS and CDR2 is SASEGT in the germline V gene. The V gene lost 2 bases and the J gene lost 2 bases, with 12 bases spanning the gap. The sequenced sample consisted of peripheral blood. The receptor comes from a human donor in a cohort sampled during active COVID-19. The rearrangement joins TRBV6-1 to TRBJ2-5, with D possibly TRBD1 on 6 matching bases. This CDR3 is CASSELGHRQETQYF. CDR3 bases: TGTGCCAGCAGTGAACTGGGACACAGACAAGAGACCCAGTACTTC.